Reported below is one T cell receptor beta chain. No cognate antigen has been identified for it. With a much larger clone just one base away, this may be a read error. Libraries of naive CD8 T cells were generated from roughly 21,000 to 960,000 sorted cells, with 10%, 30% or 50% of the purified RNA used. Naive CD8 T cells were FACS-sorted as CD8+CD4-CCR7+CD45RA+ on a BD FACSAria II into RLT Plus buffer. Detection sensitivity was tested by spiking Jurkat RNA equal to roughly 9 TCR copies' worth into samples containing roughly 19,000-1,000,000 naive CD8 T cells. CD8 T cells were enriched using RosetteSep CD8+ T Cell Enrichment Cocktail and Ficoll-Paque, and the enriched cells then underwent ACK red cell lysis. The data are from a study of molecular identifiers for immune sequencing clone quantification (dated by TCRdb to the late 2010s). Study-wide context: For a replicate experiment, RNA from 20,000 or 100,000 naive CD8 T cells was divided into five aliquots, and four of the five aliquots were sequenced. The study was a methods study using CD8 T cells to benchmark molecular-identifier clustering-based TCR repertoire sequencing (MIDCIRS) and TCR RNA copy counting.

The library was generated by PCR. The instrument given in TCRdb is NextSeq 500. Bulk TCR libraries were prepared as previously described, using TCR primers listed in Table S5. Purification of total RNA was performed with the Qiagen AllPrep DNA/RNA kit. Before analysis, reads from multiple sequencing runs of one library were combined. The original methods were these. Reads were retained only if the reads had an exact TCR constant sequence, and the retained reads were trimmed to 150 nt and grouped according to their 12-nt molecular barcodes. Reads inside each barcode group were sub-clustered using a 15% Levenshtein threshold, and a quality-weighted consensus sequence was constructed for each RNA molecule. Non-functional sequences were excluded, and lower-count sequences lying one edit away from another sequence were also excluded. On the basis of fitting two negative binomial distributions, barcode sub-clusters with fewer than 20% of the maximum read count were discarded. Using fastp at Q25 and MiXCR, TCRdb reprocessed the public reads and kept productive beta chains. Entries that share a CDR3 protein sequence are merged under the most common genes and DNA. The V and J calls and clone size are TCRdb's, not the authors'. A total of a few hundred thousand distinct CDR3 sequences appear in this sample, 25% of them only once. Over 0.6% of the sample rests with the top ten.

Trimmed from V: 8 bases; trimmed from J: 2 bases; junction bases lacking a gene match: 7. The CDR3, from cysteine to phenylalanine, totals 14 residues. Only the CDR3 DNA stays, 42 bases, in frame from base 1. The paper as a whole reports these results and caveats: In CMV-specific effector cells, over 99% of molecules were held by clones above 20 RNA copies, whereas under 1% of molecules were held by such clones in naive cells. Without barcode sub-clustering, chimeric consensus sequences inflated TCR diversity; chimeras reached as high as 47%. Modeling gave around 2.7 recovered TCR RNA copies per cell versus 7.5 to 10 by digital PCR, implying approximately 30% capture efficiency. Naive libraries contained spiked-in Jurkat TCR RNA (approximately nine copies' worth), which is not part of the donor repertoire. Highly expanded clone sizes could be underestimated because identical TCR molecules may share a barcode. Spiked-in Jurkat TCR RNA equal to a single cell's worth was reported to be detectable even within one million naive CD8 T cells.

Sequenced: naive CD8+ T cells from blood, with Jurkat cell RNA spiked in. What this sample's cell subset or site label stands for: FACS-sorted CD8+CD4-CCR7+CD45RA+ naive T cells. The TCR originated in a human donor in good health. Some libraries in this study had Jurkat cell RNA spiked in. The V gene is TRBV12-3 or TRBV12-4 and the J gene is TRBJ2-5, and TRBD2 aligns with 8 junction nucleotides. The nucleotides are TGTGCCAGCTGTCGGACTAGCCAACAAGAGACCCAGTACTTC. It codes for CASCRTSQQETQYF.